The T cell receptor (beta chain) under discussion was sequenced for a study of T cells in Graves' hyperthyroidism and ophthalmopathy. Study-wide results and caveats: Also found in blood were most expanded thyroid clonotypes above 0.001. The model predicted ophthalmopathy a median roughly six months before onset.

V lost 4 bases to trimming and J lost 8 bases; unmatched junction nucleotides: 17. The germline gives CDR1 SGHRS, CDR2 YFSETQ. The CDR3 has 17 amino acids. Only a few counts were recorded for this clonotype. Its matching antigen is unknown. Hyperthyroidism of Graves' type that showed no ophthalmopathy progression within 18 months was stable. Diagnoses used clinical symptoms, serum thyroxine and TRAb, thyroid ultrasound and orbital computed tomography. From RNA transcripts, TCR beta CDR3 regions were amplified. RT-PCR in the first round (using the HTBI primer set) targeted the TCR CDR3. TCRdb called the multiplex PCR reads again in MiXCR, with one record for every CDR3 protein. Among hundreds of thousands of distinct CDR3 sequences listed, 14% were seen once.

The chain employs TRBV5-1 and TRBJ2-1; TRBD2 matches 8 bases. The source is a woman under 30 with Graves' hyperthyroidism. Input material: blood. In nucleotides, the CDR3 is TGCGCCAGCAGCCTCCCGCGAGCGGGAGCGGTCGGCGATGAGCAGTTCTTC. It encodes CASSLPRAGAVGDEQFF.